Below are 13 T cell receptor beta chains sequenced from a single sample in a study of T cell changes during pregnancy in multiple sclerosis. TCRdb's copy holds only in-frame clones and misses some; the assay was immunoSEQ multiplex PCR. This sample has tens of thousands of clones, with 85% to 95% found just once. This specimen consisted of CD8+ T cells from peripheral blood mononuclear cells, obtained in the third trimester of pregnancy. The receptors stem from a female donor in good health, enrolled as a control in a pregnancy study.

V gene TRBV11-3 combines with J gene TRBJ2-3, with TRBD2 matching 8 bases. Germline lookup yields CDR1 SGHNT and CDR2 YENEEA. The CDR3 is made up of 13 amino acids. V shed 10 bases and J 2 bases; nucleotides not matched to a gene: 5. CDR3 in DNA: TGTGCCACCTCGGGGGGGTTCACAGATACGCAGTATTTT. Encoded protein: CATSGGFTDTQYF.

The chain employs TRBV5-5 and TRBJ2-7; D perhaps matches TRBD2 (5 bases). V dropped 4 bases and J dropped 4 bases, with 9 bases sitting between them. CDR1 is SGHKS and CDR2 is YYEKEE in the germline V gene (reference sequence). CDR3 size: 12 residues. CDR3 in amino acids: CASSQDLYEQYF. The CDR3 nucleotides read TGTGCCAGCAGCCAGGACTTATACGAGCAGTACTTC.

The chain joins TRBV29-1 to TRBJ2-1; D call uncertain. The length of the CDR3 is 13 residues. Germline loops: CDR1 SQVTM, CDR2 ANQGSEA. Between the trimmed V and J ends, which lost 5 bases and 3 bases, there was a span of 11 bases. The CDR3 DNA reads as TGCAGCGTTCTACAGACAAACTACAATGAGCAGTTCTTC. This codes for CSVLQTNYNEQFF.

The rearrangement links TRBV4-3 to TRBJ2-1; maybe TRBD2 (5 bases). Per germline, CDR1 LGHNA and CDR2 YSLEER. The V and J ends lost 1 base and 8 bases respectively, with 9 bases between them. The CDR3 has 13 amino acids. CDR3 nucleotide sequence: TGCGCCAGCAGCCAAGCCGGGAACGATGAGCAGTTCTTC. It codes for CASSQAGNDEQFF.

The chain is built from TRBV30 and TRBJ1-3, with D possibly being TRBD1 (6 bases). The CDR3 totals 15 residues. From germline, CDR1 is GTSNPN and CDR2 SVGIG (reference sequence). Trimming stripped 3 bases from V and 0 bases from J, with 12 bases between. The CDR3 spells CAWRKDRSSGNTIYF. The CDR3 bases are TGTGCCTGGAGGAAAGACAGGAGCTCTGGAAACACCATATATTTT. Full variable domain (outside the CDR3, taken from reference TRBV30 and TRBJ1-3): SQTIHQWPATLVQPVGSPLSLECTVEGTSNPNLYWYRQAAGRGLQLLFYSVGIGQISSEVPQNLSASRPQDRQFILSSKKLLLSDSGFYLCAWRKDRSSGNTIYFGEGSWLTVV.

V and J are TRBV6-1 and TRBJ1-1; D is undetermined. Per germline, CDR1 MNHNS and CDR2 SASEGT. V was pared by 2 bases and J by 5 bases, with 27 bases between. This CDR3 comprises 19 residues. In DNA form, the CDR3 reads TGTGCCAGCAGTGAAAAAGGATTCGGGGAGTCCCCAGCTTTTACTGAAGCTTTCTTT. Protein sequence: CASSEKGFGESPAFTEAFF.

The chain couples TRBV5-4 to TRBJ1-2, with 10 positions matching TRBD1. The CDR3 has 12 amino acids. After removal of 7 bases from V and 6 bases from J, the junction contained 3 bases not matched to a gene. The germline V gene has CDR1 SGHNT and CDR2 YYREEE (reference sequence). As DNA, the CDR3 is TGTGCCAGCCCCGGGACAGGGGATGGCTACACCTTC. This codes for CASPGTGDGYTF.

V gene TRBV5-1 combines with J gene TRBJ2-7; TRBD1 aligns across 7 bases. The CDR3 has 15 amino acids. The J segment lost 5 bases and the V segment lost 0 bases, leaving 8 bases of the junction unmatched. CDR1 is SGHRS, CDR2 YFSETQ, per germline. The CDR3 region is CASSLAGQGVHEQYF. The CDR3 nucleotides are TGCGCCAGCAGCTTGGCCGGGCAGGGGGTCCACGAGCAGTACTTC.

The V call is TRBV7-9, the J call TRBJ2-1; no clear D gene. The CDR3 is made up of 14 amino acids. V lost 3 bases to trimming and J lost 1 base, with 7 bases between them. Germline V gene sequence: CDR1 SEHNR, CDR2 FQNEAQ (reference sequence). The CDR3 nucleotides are TGTGCCAGCAGCTTCGCGGATTCCTACAATGAGCAGTTCTTC. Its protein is CASSFADSYNEQFF. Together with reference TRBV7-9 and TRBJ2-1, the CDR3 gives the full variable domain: DTGVSQNPRHKITKRGQNVTFRCDPISEHNRLYWYRQTLGQGPEFLTYFQNEAQLEKSRLLSDRFSAERPKGSFSTLEIQRTEQGDSAMYLCASSFADSYNEQFFGPGTRLTVL.

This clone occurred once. Here the CDR3 DNA reads TGTGCCAGCAGCCCCGACAATGAGCAGTTCTTC. Its protein product is CASSPDNEQFF. The rearrangement links TRBV11-2 to TRBJ2-1; D gene unclear. The V gene's germline CDR1 is SGHAT and CDR2 FQNNGV. Deletions cut 5 bases from V and 5 bases from J, with 4 bases between. The CDR3 is made up of 11 amino acids.

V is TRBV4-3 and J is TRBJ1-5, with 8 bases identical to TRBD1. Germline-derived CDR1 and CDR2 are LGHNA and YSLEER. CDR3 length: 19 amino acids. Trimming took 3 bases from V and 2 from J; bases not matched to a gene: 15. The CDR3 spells CASSHPPRQGALGNQPQHF. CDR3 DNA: TGCGCCAGCAGCCACCCTCCCCGCCAGGGGGCGTTGGGCAATCAGCCCCAGCATTTT.

In nucleotides, the CDR3 is TGTGCCAGCAGTGCCCGGGTTATGAACACTGAAGCTTTCTTT. It yields the protein CASSARVMNTEAFF. The chain has TRBV2 and TRBJ1-1; no clear D. V lost 4 bases to trimming and J lost 0 bases, with 9 bases between them. In germline, CDR1 is SNHLY, CDR2 FYNNEI. The CDR3 extends over 14 amino acids.

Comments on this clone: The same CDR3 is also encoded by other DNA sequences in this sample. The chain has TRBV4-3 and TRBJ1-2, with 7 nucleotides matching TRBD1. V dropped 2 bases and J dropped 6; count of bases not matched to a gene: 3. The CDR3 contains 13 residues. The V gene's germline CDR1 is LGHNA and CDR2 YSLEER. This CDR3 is CASSQRTGDGYTF. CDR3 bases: TGCGCCAGCAGCCAACGAACAGGGGATGGCTACACCTTC.